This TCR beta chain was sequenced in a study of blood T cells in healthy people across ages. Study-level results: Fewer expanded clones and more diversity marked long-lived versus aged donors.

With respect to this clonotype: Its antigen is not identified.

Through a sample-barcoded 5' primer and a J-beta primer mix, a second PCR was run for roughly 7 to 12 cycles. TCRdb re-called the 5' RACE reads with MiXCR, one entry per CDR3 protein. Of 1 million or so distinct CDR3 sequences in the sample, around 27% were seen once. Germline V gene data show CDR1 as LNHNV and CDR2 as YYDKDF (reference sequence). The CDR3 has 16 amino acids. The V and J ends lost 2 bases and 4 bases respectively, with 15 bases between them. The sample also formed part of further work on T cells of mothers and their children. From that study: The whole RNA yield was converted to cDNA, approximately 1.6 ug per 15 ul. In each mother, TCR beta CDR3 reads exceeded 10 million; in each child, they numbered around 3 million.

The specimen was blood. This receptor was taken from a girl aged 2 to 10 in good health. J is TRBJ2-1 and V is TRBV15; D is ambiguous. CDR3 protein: CATSRTLESSYNEQFF. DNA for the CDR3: TGTGCCACCAGCAGAACCCTGGAGTCGTCTTACAATGAGCAGTTCTTC.